Sequencing of this T cell receptor beta chain was carried out in a study of blood T cell repertoires in COVID-19. Study overall: The analysed material was cDNA or gDNA that came from T cells, B-cell-depleted T cells, or PBMCs.

Profiling relied on immunoSEQ multiplex PCR, and the TCRdb table lists in-frame clones only, not all of them. Altogether about 130,000 clones are present, around 78% being singletons, with the ten largest covering 10% to 12%. V shed 4 bases and J shed 3 bases, with 13 bases lying between them. Looked up from germline, CDR1 is SGHDN and CDR2 is FVKESK. The CDR3 is 14 residues long. The TCR sequence derives from a human donor in a cohort sampled during active COVID-19. The chain joins TRBV14 to TRBJ2-7; D is possibly TRBD1 (6 bases). Sequencing was carried out using peripheral blood. The CDR3 DNA reads TGTGCCAGCAGCCCTCCGGGACATTACTACGAGCAGTACTTC. Encoded protein: CASSPPGHYYEQYF. The whole variable domain, filled in from reference TRBV14 and TRBJ2-7, reads EAGVTQFPSHSVIEKGQTVTLRCDPISGHDNLYWYRRVMGKEIKFLLHFVKESKQDESGMPNNRFLAERTGGTYSTLKVQPAELEDSGVYFCASSPPGHYYEQYFGPGTRLTVT.